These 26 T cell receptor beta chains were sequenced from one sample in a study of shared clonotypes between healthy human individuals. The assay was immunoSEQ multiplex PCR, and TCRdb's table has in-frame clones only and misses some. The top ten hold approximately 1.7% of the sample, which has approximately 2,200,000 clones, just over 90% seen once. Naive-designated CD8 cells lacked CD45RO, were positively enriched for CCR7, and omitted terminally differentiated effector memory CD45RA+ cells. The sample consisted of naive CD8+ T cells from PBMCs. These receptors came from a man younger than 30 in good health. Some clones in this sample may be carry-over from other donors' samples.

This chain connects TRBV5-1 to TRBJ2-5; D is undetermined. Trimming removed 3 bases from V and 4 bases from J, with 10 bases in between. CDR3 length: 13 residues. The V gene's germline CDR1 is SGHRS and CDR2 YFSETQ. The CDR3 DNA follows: TGCGCCAGCAGCTGGGGTTGGGGAGAGACCCAGTACTTC. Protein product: CASSWGWGETQYF. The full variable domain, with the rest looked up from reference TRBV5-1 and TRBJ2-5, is KAGVTQTPRYLIKTRGQQVTLSCSPISGHRSVSWYQQTPGQGLQFLFEYFSETQRNKGNFPGRFSGRQFSNSRSEMNVSTLELGDSALYLCASSWGWGETQYFGPGTRLLVL.

DNA for the CDR3: TGTGCCAGCAGCCTAGGGACAGGGGGGGCCAACGTCCTGACTTTC. Amino acids: CASSLGTGGANVLTF. The chain carries TRBV28 and TRBJ2-6; 9 bases match TRBD1. This CDR3 comprises 15 residues. V dropped 6 bases and J dropped 4; count of bases not matched to a gene: 4. From germline, CDR1 is MDHEN and CDR2 SYDVKM.

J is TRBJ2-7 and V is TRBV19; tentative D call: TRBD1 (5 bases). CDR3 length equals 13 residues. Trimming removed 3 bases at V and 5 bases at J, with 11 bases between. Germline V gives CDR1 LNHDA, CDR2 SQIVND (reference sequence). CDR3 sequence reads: CASSIQGSNEQYF. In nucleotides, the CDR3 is TGTGCCAGTAGTATCCAGGGATCCAACGAGCAGTACTTC. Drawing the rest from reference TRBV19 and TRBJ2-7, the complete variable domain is DGGITQSPKYLFRKEGQNVTLSCEQNLNHDAMYWYRQDPGQGLRLIYYSQIVNDFQKGDIAEGYSVSREKKESFPLTVTSAQKNPTAFYLCASSIQGSNEQYFGPGTRLTVT.

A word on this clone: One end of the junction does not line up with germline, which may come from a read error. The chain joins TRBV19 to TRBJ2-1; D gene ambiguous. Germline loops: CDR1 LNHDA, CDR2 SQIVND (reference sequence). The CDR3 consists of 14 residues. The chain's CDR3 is CLGEAPGSYNEQFF. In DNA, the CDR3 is TGCCTGGGCGAGGCCCCCGGCTCCTACAATGAGCAGTTCTTC.

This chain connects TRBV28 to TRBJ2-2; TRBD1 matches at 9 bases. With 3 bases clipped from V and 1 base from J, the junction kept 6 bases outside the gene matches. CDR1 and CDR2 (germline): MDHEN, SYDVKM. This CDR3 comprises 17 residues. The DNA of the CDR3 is TGTGCCAGCAGTTTCCCTCCGGGACAGGGGAACACCGGGGAGCTGTTTTTT. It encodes CASSFPPGQGNTGELFF.

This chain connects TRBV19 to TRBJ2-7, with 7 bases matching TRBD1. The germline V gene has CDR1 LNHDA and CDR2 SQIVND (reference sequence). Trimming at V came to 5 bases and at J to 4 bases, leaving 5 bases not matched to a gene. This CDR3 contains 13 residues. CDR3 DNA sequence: TGTGCCAGTAGTGCACGGGACAGATACGAGCAGTACTTC. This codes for CASSARDRYEQYF.

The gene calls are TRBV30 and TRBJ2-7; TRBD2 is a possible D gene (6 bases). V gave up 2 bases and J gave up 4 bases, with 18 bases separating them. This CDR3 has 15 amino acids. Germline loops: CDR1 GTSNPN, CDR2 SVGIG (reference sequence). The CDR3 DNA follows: TGTGCCTGGAGTTCGGGAGCGGAAGTGTTATACGAGCAGTACTTC. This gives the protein CAWSSGAEVLYEQYF.

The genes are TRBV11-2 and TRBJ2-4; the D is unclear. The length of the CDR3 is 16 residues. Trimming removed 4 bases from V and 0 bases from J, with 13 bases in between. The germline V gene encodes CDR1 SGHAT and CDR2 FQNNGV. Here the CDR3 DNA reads TGTGCCAGCAGCTCCTCATTTCGTGAAGCCAAAAACATTCAGTACTTC. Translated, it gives CASSSSFREAKNIQYF.

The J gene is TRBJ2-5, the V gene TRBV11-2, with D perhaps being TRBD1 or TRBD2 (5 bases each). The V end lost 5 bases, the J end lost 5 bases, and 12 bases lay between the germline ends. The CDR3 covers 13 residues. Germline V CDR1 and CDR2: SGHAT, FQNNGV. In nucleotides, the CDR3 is TGTGCCAGCAGCCGTATCTGGGGGGAGACCCAGTACTTC. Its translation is CASSRIWGETQYF.

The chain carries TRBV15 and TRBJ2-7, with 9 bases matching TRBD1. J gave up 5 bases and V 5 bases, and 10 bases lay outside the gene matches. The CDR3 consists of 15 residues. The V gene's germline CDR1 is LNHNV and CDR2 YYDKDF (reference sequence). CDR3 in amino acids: CATSGRDRATDEQYF. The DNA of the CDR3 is TGTGCCACCAGCGGCCGGGACAGGGCTACTGACGAGCAGTACTTC.

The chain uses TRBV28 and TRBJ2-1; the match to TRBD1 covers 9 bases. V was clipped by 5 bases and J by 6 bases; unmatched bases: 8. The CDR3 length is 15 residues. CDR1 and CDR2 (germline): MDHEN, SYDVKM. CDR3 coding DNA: TGTGCCAGCAGTCACGGGACAGGGAAAGTCAATGAGCAGTTCTTC. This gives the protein CASSHGTGKVNEQFF.

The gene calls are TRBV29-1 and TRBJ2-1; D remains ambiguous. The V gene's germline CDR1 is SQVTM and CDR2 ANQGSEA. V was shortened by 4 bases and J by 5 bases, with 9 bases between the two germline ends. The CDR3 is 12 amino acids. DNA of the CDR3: TGCAGCGTTGTCGCGGATAACAATGAGCAGTTCTTC. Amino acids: CSVVADNNEQFF.

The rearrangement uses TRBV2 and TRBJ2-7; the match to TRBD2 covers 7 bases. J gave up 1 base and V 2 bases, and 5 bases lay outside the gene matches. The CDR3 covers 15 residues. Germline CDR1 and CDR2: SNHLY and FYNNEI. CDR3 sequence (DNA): TGTGCCAGCAGTGAATGGGGGGGTGAGTCCTACGAGCAGTACTTC. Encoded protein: CASSEWGGESYEQYF.

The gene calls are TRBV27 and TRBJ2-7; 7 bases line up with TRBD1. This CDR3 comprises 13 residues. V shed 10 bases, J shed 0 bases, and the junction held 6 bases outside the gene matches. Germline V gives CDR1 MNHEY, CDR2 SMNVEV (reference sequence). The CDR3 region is CATRQGNSYEQYF. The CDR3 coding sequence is TGTGCCACCAGACAGGGAAACTCCTACGAGCAGTACTTC.

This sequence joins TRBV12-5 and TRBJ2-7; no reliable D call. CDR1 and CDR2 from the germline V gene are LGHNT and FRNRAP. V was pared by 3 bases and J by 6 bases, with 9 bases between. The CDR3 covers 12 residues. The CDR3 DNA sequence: TGTGCTAGTGGTTTTGGGTTCCGCGAGCAGTACTTC. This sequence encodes CASGFGFREQYF.

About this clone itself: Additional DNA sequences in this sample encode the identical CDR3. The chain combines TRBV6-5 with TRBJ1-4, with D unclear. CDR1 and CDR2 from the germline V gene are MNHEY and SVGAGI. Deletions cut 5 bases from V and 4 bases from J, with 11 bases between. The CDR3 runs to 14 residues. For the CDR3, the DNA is TGTGCCAGCAGTCCCCGTGGAATTAATGAAAAACTGTTTTTT. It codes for CASSPRGINEKLFF.

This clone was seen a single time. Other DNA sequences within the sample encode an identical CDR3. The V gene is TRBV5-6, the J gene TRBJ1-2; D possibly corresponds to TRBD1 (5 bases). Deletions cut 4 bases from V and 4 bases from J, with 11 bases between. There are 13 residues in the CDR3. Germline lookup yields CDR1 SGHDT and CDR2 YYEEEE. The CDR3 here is CASSIDSSYGYTF. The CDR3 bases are TGTGCCAGCAGCATTGACAGCAGCTATGGCTACACCTTC.

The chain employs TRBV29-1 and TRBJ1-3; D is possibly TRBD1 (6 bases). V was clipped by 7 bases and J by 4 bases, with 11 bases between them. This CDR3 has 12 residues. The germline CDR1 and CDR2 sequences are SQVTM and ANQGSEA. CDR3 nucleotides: TGCAGCGGCCAGGGGTCCGGAAACACCATATATTTT. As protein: CSGQGSGNTIYF.

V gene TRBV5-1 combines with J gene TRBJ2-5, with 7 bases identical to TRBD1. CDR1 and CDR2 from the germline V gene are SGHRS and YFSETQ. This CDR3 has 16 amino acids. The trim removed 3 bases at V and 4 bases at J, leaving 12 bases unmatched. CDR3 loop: CASSSGKIRDRETQYF. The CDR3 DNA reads TGCGCCAGCAGCTCCGGAAAAATCCGGGACAGAGAGACCCAGTACTTC.

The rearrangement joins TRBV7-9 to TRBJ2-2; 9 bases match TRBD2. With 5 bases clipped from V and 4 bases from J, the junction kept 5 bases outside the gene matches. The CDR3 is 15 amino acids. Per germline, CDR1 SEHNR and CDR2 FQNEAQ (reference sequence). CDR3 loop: CASSPGLAGTGELFF. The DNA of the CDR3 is TGTGCCAGCAGCCCGGGACTAGCCGGCACCGGGGAGCTGTTTTTT.

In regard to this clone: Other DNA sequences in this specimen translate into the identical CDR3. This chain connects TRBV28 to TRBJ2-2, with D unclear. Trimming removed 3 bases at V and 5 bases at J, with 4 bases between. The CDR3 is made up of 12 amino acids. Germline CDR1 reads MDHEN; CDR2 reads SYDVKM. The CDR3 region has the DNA TGTGCCAGCAGTTTCGGGACCGGGGAGCTGTTTTTT. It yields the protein CASSFGTGELFF.

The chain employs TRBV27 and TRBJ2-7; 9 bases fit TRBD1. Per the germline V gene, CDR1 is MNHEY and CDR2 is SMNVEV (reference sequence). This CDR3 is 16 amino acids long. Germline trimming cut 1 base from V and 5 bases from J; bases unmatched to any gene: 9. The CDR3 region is CASSLFRPGQGNEQYF. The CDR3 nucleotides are TGTGCCAGCAGTTTATTTAGGCCGGGACAGGGAAACGAGCAGTACTTC.

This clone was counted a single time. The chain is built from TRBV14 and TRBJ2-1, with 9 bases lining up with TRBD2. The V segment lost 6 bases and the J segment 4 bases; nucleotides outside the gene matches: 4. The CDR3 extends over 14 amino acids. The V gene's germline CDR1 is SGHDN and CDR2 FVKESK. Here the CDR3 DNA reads TGTGCCAGCAGAAAGACTAGCGGATACAATGAGCAGTTCTTC. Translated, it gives CASRKTSGYNEQFF.

The CDR3 nucleotides are TGTGCCAGCAGCTTAGCGGGAGGAGACAATGAGCAGTTCTTC. Translated, it gives CASSLAGGDNEQFF. The chain has TRBV7-2 and TRBJ2-1, with D possibly being TRBD2 (6 bases). The CDR3 covers 14 residues. V gave up 0 bases and J gave up 5 bases, with 8 bases separating them. From germline, CDR1 is SGHTA and CDR2 FQGNSA. The full variable domain, in which reference TRBV7-2 and TRBJ2-1 provide the parts outside the CDR3, is GAGVSQSPSNKVTEKGKDVELRCDPISGHTALYWYRQSLGQGLEFLIYFQGNSAPDKSGLPSDRFSAERTGGSVSTLTIQRTQQEDSAVYLCASSLAGGDNEQFFGPGTRLTVL.

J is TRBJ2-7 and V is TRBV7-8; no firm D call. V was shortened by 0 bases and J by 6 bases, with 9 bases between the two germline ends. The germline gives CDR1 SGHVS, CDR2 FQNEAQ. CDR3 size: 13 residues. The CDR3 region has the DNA TGTGCCAGCAGCTTAGCGGTGAGGCTCGAGCAGTACTTC. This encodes CASSLAVRLEQYF.

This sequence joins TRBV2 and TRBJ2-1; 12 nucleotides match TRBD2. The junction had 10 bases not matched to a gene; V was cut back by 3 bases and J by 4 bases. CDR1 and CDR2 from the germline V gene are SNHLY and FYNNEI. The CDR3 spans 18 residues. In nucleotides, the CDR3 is TGTGCCAGCAGTGAGGAACTAGCGGGAGGATCCCATTACAATGAGCAGTTCTTC. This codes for CASSEELAGGSHYNEQFF. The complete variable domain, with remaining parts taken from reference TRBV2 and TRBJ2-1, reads EPEVTQTPSHQVTQMGQEVILRCVPISNHLYFYWYRQILGQKVEFLVSFYNNEISEKSEIFDDQFSVERPDGSNFTLKIRSTKLEDSAMYFCASSEELAGGSHYNEQFFGPGTRLTVL.